This T cell receptor beta chain was identified during a study of PD-1 blockade in classical Hodgkin lymphoma. Repertoires were generated with immunoSEQ multiplex PCR, while TCRdb's copy carries only in-frame clones and drops some. The sample contains 35,000 to 45,000 clones, 87% of which appear only once. CDR3 length: 14 residues. The V and J ends lost 4 bases and 3 bases respectively, with 12 bases between them. Per the germline V gene, CDR1 is LGHNA and CDR2 is YSLEER. Every patient had relapsed following autologous stem cell transplantation, and cohorts differed in brentuximab vedotin exposure. Sequenced material: peripheral blood mononuclear cells (PBMCs), taken at baseline. This chain connects TRBV4-3 to TRBJ2-5; D remains unclear. The sequence came from a human donor with classical Hodgkin lymphoma. The CDR3 bases are TGCGCCAGCAGCCCTACCTTATCGGAAGAGACCCAGTACTTC. Its protein product is CASSPTLSEETQYF.